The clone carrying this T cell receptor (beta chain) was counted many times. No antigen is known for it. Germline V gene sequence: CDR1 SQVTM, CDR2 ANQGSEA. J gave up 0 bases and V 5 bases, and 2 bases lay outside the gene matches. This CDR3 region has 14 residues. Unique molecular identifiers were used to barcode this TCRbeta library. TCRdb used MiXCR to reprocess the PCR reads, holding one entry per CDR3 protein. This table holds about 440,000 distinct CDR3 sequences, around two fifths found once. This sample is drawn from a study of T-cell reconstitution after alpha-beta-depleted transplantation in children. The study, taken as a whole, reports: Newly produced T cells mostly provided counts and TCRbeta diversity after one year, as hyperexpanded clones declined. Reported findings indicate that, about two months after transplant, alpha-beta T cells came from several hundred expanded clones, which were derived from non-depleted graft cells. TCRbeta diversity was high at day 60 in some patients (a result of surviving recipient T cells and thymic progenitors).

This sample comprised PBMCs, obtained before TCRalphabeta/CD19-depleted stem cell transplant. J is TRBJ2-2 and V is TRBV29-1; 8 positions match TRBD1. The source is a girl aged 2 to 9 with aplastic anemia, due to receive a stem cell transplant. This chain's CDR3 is CSVKQGANTGELFF. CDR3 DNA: TGCAGCGTTAAACAGGGGGCGAACACCGGGGAGCTGTTTTTT.